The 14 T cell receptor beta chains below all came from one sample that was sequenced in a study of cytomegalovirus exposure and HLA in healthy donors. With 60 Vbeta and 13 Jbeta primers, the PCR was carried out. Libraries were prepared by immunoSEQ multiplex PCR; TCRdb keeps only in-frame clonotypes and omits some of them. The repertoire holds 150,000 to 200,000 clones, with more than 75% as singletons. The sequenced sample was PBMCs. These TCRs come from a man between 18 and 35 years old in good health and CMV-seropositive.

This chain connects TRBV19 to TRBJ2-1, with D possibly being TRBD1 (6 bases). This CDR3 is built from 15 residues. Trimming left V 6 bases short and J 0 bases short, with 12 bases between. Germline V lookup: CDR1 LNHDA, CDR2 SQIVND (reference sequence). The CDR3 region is CASRPGVFSYNEQFF. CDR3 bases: TGTGCCAGTAGGCCAGGGGTTTTCTCCTACAATGAGCAGTTCTTC.

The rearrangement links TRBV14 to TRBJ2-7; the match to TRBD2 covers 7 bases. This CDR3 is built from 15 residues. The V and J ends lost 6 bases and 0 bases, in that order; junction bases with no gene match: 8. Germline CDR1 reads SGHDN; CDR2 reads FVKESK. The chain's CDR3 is CASRSTGGPSYEQYF. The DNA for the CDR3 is TGTGCCAGCAGATCTACGGGGGGTCCCTCCTACGAGCAGTACTTC. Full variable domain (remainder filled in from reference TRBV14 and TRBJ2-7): EAGVTQFPSHSVIEKGQTVTLRCDPISGHDNLYWYRRVMGKEIKFLLHFVKESKQDESGMPNNRFLAERTGGTYSTLKVQPAELEDSGVYFCASRSTGGPSYEQYFGPGTRLTVT.

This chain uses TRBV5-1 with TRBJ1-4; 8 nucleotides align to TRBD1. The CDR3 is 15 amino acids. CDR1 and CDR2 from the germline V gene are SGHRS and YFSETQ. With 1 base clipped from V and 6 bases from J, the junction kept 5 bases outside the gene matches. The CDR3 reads CASSLSGGAYEKLFF. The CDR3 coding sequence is TGCGCCAGCAGCTTGTCAGGGGGCGCCTATGAAAAACTGTTTTTT.

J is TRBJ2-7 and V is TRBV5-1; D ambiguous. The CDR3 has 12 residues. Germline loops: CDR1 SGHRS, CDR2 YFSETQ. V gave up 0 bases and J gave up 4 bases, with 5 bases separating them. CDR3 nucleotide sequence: TGCGCCAGCAGCTTGGTTTCTTACGAGCAGTACTTC. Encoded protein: CASSLVSYEQYF.

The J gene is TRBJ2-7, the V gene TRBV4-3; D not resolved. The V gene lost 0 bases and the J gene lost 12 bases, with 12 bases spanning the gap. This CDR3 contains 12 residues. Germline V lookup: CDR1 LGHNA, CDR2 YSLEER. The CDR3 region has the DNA TGCGCCAGCAGCCAAGACCGACGGGTTTTGTACTTC. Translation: CASSQDRRVLYF.

The CDR3 reads CASSIWDRGLSEQFF. In DNA form, the CDR3 reads TGTGCCAGTAGTATTTGGGACAGGGGGCTTAGTGAGCAGTTCTTC. This chain uses TRBV19 with TRBJ2-1; 12 bases line up with TRBD1. The CDR3 contains 15 residues. Trimming at V came to 3 bases and at J to 9 bases, leaving 6 bases not matched to a gene. Germline V gives CDR1 LNHDA, CDR2 SQIVND (reference sequence).

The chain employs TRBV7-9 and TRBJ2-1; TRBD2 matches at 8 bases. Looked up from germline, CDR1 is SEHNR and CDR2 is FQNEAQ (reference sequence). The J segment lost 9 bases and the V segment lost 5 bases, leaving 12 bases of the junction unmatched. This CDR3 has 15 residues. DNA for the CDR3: TGTGCCAGCAGCCCAACTCCGGGGGGGCCGGGTGAGCAGTTCTTC. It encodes CASSPTPGGPGEQFF.

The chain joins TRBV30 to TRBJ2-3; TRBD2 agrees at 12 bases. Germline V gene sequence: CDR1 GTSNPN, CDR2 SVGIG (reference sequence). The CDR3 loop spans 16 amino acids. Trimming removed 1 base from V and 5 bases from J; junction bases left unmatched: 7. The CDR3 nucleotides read TGTGCCTGGAGTGCCCCCCTAGCGGGGGGGCTAGATACGCAGTATTTT. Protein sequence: CAWSAPLAGGLDTQYF. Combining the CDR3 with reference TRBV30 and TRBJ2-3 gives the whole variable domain SQTIHQWPATLVQPVGSPLSLECTVEGTSNPNLYWYRQAAGRGLQLLFYSVGIGQISSEVPQNLSASRPQDRQFILSSKKLLLSDSGFYLCAWSAPLAGGLDTQYFGPGTRLTVL.

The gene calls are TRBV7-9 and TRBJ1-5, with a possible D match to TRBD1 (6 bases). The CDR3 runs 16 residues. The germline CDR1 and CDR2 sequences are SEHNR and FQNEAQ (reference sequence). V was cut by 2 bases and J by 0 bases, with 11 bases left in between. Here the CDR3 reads CASSLHAGVSNQPQHF. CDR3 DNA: TGTGCCAGCAGCTTACACGCAGGGGTTAGCAATCAGCCCCAGCATTTT.

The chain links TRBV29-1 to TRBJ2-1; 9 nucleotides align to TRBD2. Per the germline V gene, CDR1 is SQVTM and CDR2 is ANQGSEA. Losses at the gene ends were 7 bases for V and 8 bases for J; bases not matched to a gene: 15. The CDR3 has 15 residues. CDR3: CSAPPRGGGGDEQFF. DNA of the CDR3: TGCAGCGCACCGCCGCGGGGGGGAGGAGGGGATGAGCAGTTCTTC.

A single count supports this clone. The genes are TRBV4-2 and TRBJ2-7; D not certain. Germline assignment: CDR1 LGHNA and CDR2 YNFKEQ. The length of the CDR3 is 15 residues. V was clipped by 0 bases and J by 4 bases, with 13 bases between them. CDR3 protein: CASSQDPAGLYEQYF. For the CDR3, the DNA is TGTGCCAGCAGCCAAGATCCTGCAGGTCTTTACGAGCAGTACTTC.

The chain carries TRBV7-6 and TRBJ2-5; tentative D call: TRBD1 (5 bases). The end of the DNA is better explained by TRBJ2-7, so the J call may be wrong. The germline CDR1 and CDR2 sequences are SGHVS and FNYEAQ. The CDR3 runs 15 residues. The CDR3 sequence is CASSLVPGRDYEQYF. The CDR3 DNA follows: TGTGCCAGCAGCTTAGTACCGGGCAGGGACTACGAGCAGTACTTC.

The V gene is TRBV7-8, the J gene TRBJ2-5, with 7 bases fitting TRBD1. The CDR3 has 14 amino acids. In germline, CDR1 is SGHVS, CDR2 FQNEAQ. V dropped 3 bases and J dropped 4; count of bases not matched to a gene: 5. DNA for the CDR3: TGTGCCAGCAGCTTGACAGGGTTAGGAGAGACCCAGTACTTC. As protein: CASSLTGLGETQYF. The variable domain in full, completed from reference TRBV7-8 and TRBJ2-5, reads GAGVSQSPRYKVAKRGQDVALRCDPISGHVSLFWYQQALGQGPEFLTYFQNEAQLDKSGLPSDRFFAERPEGSVSTLKIQRTQQEDSAVYLCASSLTGLGETQYFGPGTRLLVL.

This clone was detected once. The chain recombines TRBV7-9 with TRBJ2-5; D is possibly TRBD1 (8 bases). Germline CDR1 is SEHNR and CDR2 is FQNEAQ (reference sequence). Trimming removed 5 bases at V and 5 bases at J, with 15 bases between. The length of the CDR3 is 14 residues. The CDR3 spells CASSRGQGGETQYF. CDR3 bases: TGTGCCAGCAGCCGTGGACAGGGAGGGGAGACCCAGTACTTC.